This T cell receptor (beta chain) emerged from a study of cytomegalovirus exposure and HLA in healthy donors (dated by TCRdb to 2016 to 2017). Regarding the research as a whole: In an earlier analysis of some 610 of the donors, approximately 260 Gb of sequence data and 100 million or so unique TCR beta sequences from some 170 million T cells were reported. An early release that covered several hundred HLA-typed donors contained around 300 gigabases of sequencing data and tens of millions of unique TCR sequences. Among the roughly 400 genotyped donors, approximately 81% belonged to the genetic ancestry cluster associated with self-reported Caucasian donors. The study aimed to test whether signatures of past pathogen exposure could be identified by cataloging public T cell receptors. The study used immunosequencing to profile the T cell repertoires of 666 subjects and linked those repertoires to cytomegalovirus serostatus. A separate validation cohort of roughly 120 different subjects was used in addition to the 666-subject first cohort. To predict cytomegalovirus infection status, the study combined high-throughput TCR immunosequencing, statistical association of individual TCRs with disease status, and machine learning. In a later analysis, previously published TCR beta repertoires from 500 to 750 donors were re-analyzed and high-resolution HLA genotyping was added so that TCR occurrence patterns could be studied. In the later analysis, no new phenotypic data were used to find candidate immune exposures; instead, reliance was placed on TCR beta sequences and their occurrence across donors. An earlier analysis of some 500 of the donors used high-throughput TCR beta sequencing to judge whether each TCR beta V gene segment behaved as functional or pseudogenic. Donor age, sex, ethnicity and CMV serostatus were compiled alongside the repertoire data. In a later genetic analysis, genome-wide SNP genotypes for about 55% of the roughly 700 donors were used, and that subset was treated as a discovery cohort. Every discovery cohort repertoire had been produced on one sequencing platform. HLA typing covered class I and class II loci at four-digit resolution. Typing coverage differed by locus: A, B, C, DRB1 and DQB1 were typed in roughly 620-640 donors, DQA1 in 500 to 550, DPA1 in over 600, and DPB1 in 472. Because of strong linkage in the cohort, roughly five DR-DQ haplotypes were treated as single units for association and clustering. Among roughly 400 genotyped donors of the cohort, an average of approximately 240,000 unique TCR beta nucleotide sequences were sequenced per donor, about a sixth of them non-productive. Study-level results and caveats: Compared with equally common non-associated chains, HLA-associated TCR beta chains in a later analysis were more clonally expanded and had lower generation probabilities. Most TCR sequences were seen in very few donors, while some public TCRs were found in many individuals. In a later analysis, TCR association rates were found to vary across HLA loci, with the most associated TCRs seen for DRB1 alleles and the fewest for HLA-C alleles. In a later analysis, 16,951 TCR beta sequences were associated with specific HLA alleles at a false discovery rate of 0.05. Because HLA typing was missing for some donors at each locus, association tests included only the typed subset. The authors suggested that the approach could potentially be extended to other disease states and immunological phenotypes. A cluster of highly shared sequence variants was judged likely to be a technical artifact of the sequencing pipeline. The only immune exposure information available for the cohort was CMV serostatus. The 87-base-pair reads could not distinguish some IMGT-functional V segments, including TRBV6-2 and TRBV6-3, so those segments were excluded. Presence/absence analyses assumed roughly uniform sequencing depth across donors, an assumption that may not hold. In a later analysis, most CMV-associated TCR beta chains were found to appear HLA-restricted, with HLA associations seemingly driven largely by CMV exposure. The classifier was reported to diagnose cytomegalovirus status with high specificity and sensitivity in both the original cohort and the validation cohort. Several of the top co-occurrence clusters appeared to be linked to parvovirus B19, influenza, CMV and Epstein-Barr virus, according to a later analysis. Strong co-occurrence of HLA alleles, especially DR and DQ, made assigning TCR associations to individual alleles difficult. A few of the identified cytomegalovirus-associated TCR beta chains were confirmed in vitro to be specific for cytomegalovirus antigens. The cohort was sequenced for TCR beta chains only, and without alpha or paired-chain data the features that could be detected were limited. In a later genetic analysis, fewer N-insertions in productive TCRs were reported among donors in an Asian-associated ancestry cluster than the roughly 640-donor mean. Linkage disequilibrium might explain the correlated functional status among segregating V segments, but an unknown experimental factor could not be ruled out. A further reported finding was that TCR beta sequences accurately predicted the HLA-A and HLA-B alleles for most subjects in the first cohort. Broadly in line with IMGT annotations, most TCR beta V segments showed up in productive rearrangements about 87% or about 30% of the time in an earlier analysis of a few hundred of the donors. Because counts were too low, seventeen rarely observed V segments, including chromosome 9 orphons, were left out of the earlier analysis of 587 of the donors. A total of roughly 160 TCR beta chains were listed by the study as associated with cytomegalovirus. V-gene and J-gene trimming of TCR beta chains was associated with a missense DCLRE1C variant in a later genetic analysis, and the association was replicated in an independent cohort.

The cohort was made up of hundreds of healthy bone marrow donors. At the time of sampling, every cohort member was nominally healthy, though immune exposures that went unrecorded were likely present. The donor tested CMV seronegative, placing the donor among the approximately 360 seronegative members of the cohort. Every donor gave a peripheral blood sample, and the peripheral blood mononuclear cells from that sample were used for TCR beta sequencing. Genomic DNA was extracted from the blood cell samples with the Qiagen DNeasy Blood Extraction Kit. Regarding this clone: It has no known antigen specificity. Within one base of it there is no much larger clone, and no base qualities were kept.

Library creation used the immunoSEQ multiplex PCR assay. A mixture of 60 forward primers for TCR Vbeta segments and 13 reverse primers for TCR Jbeta segments was used in the multiplex PCR. A multiplex PCR assay on genomic DNA amplified the CDR3 region of rearranged TCR beta genes. The Illumina HiSeq System was used to sequence the amplified TCR beta libraries as 87-base-pair reads. Per the original workflow: Across the 600 to 700 repertoires, a later analysis counted tens of millions of unique TCR beta chains, some 11 million of which were shared by at least two donors. To remove PCR and sequencing errors, raw reads were error-corrected and collapsed into unique sequences using a nearest-neighbor algorithm that merged closely related sequences. Alignment of CDR3 sequences to IMGT reference sequences was used to assign V, D and J gene segments. For a sequence to be retained, at least a six-nucleotide match to both a V gene segment and a J gene segment was required. A rearrangement was called productive if the CDR3 had no stop codons and remained in frame with V and J, and every other rearrangement was called non-productive. Following IMGT convention, CDR3 was defined as the stretch from the second conserved V-encoded cysteine up to the conserved J-encoded phenylalanine. The earlier analysis of about 640 of the donors excluded any sequence lacking an unambiguous match to a single V gene segment. An earlier analysis of 500 to 700 of the donors classified V segments as functional when productive rearrangements were above 56.7% and as segregating when the standard deviation between donors was above 5%. A statistical classification framework was built to diagnose cytomegalovirus status from the catalog of TCR beta chain sequences. In a later analysis, V and J genes were assigned by comparing TCR nucleotide sequences against IMGT/GENE-DB human TR gene sequences. A later analysis assigned CDR3 sequences and most-parsimonious VDJ recombination scenarios with the TCRdist pipeline. A later analysis defined each TCR beta chain by its CDR3 amino acid sequence plus V-gene family, and excluded reads lacking a unique V-gene family. To address suspected cross-contamination and a sequencing artifact, a later analysis removed over 500 highly shared, low-generation-probability nucleotide sequences. A later analysis calculated a clonal expansion index for each public chain from normalized within-repertoire ranks of inferred template counts. A later analysis computed generation probabilities with a VDJ recombination model fitted to out-of-frame rearrangements, and checked the results against IGoR. A later analysis scored TCR-TCR, TCR-HLA and TCR-CMV co-occurrence with hypergeometric tests, applying a repertoire-size bias correction to TCR pairs. A later analysis estimated false discovery rates by permuting HLA or CMV assignments 20 times. In a later analysis, co-occurring TCRs were grouped using DBSCAN, and TCRdist sequence similarity was added for clustering within HLA-allele-positive subsets. Co-occurrence clustering excluded repertoires with fewer than 30,000 or more than 120,000 public chains, plus five with anomalous nucleotide sharing. TCRdb mirrors the immuneACCESS table, restricted to in-frame sequences. Some clones are absent from its copies; in checked studies, under half trace to an unresolved V gene, and the reason for the others is unknown. V, J and clone size were drawn from that table, and D and trimming were deduced from the DNA. For this sample the table gives some 150,000 clones, of which approximately 80% were detected only once. Jointly, the top ten make up 0.7% to 0.95% of the sample.

Trimming costs V 0 bases and J 0 bases, and their ends lie 9 bases apart. CDR1 and CDR2, per the germline V gene, are SGHRS and YFSETQ. Spanning cysteine to phenylalanine, the CDR3 consists of 16 amino acids. The CDR3 DNA has 48 bases and is translated from base 1. The chain is encoded by TRBV5-1 joined to TRBJ1-4, with no confident D gene call. The sequence was collected from a woman aged 18-29 years in good health and CMV-seronegative. Sequencing was performed on PBMCs. The DNA is as follows: TGCGCCAGCAGCTTGGATAAAGCGGCAACTAATGAAAAACTGTTTTTT. Translation gives CASSLDKAATNEKLFF.